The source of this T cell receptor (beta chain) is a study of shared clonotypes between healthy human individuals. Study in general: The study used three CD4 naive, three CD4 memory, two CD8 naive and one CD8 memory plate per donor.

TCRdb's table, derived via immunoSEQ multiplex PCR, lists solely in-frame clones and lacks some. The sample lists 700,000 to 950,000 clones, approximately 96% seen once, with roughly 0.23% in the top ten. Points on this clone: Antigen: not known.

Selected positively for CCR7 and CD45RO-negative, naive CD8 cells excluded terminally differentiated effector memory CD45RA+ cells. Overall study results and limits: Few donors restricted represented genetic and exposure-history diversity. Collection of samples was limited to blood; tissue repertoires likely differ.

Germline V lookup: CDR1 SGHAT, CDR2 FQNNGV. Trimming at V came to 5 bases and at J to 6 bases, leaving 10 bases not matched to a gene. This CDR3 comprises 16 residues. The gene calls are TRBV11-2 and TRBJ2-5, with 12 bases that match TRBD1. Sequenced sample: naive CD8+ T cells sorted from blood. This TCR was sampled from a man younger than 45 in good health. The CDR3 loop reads CASSPTGTGGMKTQYF. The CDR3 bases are TGTGCCAGCAGCCCGACAGGGACAGGGGGCATGAAGACCCAGTACTTC.